This T cell receptor beta chain stems from a study of cytomegalovirus exposure and HLA in healthy donors. Study outcomes and limitations: Analyses of presence and absence presupposed an approximately uniform sequencing depth across donors. Accurate prediction of HLA-A and HLA-B alleles (for most subjects) was reportedly achieved from TCR beta sequences. TCR beta V segments were, for the most part, productive about 90% or about 30% of the time in an earlier analysis.

This PCR relied on a set of 60 Vbeta primers and 13 Jbeta primers. Method: immunoSEQ multiplex PCR; TCRdb's copy keeps in-frame clones and lacks some. The sample includes around 150,000 clones, 79% seen only once; the top ten take 6.3%. The V gene lost 1 base and the J gene lost 13 bases, with 14 bases spanning the gap. This CDR3 is 13 amino acids long. From germline, CDR1 is SGHNT and CDR2 YENEEA. This clone was counted between two and nine times. Its specificity is unknown. The sample consisted of PBMCs. This chain uses TRBV11-3 with TRBJ2-1; D may be TRBD2 (7 bases). The clonotype originates from a man aged 45 to 65 in good health and CMV-seropositive. CDR3 DNA sequence: TGTGCCAGCAGCTTAGGAGGGGGGGACATCCAGTTCTTC. Amino acid sequence: CASSLGGGDIQFF. Together with reference TRBV11-3 and TRBJ2-1, the CDR3 gives the full variable domain: EAGVVQSPRYKIIEKKQPVAFWCNPISGHNTLYWYLQNLGQGPELLIRYENEEAVDDSQLPKDRFSAERLKGVDSTLKIQPAELGDSAVYLCASSLGGGDIQFFGPGTRLTVL.